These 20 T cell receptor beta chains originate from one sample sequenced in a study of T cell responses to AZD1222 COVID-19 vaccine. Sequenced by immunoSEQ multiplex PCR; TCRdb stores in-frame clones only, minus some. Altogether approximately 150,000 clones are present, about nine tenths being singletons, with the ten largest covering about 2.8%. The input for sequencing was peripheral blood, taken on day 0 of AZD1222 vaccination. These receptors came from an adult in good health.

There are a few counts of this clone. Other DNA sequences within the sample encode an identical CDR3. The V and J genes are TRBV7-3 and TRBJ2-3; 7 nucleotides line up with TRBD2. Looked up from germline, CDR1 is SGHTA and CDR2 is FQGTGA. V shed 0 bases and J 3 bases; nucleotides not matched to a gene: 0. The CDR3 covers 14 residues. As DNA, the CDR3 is TGTGCCAGCAGCTTAACCGGGGGGACAGATACGCAGTATTTT. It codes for CASSLTGGTDTQYF.

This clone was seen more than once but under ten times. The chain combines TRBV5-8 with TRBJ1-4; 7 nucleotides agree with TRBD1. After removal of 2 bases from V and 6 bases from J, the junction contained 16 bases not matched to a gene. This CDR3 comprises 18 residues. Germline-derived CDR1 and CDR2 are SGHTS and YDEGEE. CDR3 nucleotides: TGTGCCAGCAGCTTAGGGATGGACAGGTTCGGTTGGGATGAAAAACTGTTTTTT. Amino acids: CASSLGMDRFGWDEKLFF.

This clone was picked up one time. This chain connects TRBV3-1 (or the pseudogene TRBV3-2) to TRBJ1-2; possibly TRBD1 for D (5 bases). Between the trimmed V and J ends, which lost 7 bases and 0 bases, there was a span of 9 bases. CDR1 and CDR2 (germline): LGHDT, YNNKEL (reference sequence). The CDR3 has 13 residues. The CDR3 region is CASTQGPNYGYTF. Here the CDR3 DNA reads TGTGCCAGCACCCAGGGTCCTAACTATGGCTACACCTTC.

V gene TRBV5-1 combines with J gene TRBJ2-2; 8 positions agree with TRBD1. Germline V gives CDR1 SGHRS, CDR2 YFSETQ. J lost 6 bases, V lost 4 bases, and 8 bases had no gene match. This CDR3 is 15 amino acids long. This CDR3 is CASSRGQGASGELFF. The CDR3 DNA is TGCGCCAGCAGCAGGGGGCAGGGGGCGTCCGGGGAGCTGTTTTTT. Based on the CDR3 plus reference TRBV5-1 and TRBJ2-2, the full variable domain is KAGVTQTPRYLIKTRGQQVTLSCSPISGHRSVSWYQQTPGQGLQFLFEYFSETQRNKGNFPGRFSGRQFSNSRSEMNVSTLELGDSALYLCASSRGQGASGELFFGEGSRLTVL.

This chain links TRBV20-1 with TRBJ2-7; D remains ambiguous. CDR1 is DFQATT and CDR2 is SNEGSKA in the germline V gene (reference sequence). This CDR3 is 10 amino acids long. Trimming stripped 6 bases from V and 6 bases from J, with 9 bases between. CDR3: CSAWVGEQYF. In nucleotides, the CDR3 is TGCAGTGCCTGGGTGGGCGAGCAGTACTTC.

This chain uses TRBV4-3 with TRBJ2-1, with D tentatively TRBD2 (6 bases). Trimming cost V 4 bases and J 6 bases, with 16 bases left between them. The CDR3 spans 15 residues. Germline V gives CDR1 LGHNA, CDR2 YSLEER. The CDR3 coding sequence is TGCGCCAGCAGCCTCACGATAGCGGCGCCCAATGAGCAGTTCTTC. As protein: CASSLTIAAPNEQFF.

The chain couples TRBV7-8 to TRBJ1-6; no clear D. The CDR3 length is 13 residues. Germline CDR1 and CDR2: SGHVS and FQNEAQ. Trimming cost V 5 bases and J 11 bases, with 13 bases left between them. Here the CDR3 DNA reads TGTGCCAGCAGCCCGAGTTTTAAGCCACCCCTCCACTTT. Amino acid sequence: CASSPSFKPPLHF.

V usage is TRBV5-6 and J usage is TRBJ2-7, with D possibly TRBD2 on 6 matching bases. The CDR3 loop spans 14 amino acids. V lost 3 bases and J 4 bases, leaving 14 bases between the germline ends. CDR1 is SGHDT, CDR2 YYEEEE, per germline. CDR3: CASSWRGREYEQYF. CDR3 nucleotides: TGTGCCAGCAGCTGGAGGGGCAGGGAATACGAGCAGTACTTC.

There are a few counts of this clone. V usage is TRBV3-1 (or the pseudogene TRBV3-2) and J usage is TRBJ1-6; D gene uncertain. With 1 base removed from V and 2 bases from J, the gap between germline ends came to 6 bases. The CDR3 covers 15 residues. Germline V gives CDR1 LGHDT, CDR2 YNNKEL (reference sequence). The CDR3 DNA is TGTGCCAGCAGCCAAGTGGTAACCTATAATTCACCCCTCCACTTT. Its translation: CASSQVVTYNSPLHF.

The CDR3 here is CAWSVKLGLGTGELFF. In DNA form, the CDR3 reads TGTGCCTGGAGTGTAAAATTGGGACTAGGAACCGGGGAGCTGTTTTTT. The genes are TRBV30 and TRBJ2-2, with 8 nucleotides matching TRBD2. The V gene's germline CDR1 is GTSNPN and CDR2 SVGIG (reference sequence). V lost 0 bases to trimming and J lost 5 bases; unmatched junction nucleotides: 8. This CDR3 is 16 amino acids long.

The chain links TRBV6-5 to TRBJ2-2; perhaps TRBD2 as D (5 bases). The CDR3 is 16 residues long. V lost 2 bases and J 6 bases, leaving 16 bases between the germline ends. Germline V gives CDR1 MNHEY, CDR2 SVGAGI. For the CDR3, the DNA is TGTGCCAGCAGTTACGGTCCGGGGATTCGGGCCGGGGAGCTGTTTTTT. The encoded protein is CASSYGPGIRAGELFF.

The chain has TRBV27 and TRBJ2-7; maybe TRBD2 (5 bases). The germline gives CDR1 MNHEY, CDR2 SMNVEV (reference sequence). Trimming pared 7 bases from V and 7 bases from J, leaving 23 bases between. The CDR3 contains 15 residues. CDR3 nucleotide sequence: TGTGCCAGCAACCTTAACCCGCATGTCTCGGGGGAGCAGTACTTC. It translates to CASNLNPHVSGEQYF.

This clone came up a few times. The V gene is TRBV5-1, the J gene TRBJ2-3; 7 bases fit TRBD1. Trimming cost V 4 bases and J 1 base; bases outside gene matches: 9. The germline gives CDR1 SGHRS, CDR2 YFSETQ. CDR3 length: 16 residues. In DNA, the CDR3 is TGCGCCAGCAGCCCCTGGACAGGCCCTGGCACAGATACGCAGTATTTT. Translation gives CASSPWTGPGTDTQYF.

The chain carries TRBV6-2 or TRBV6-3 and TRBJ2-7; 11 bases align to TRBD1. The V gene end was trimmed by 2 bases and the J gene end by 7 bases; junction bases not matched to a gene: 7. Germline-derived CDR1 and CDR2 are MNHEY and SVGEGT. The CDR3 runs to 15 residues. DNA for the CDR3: TGTGCCAGCAGTTACCTCGGGACAGGGGGTGGAGAGCAGTACTTC. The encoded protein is CASSYLGTGGGEQYF.

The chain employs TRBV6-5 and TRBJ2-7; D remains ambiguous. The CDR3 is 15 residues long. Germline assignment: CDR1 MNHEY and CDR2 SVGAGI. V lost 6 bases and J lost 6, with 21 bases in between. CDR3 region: CASRRSPPGVGEQYF. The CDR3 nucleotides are TGTGCCAGCAGGCGGTCACCCCCCGGAGTGGGCGAGCAGTACTTC.

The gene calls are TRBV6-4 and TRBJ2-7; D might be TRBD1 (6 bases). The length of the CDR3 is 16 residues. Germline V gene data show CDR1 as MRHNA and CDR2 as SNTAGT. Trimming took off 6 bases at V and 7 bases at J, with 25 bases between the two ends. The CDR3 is CASSRPGHRSSPEQYF. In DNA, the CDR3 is TGTGCCAGCAGCCGCCCGGGACACCGTTCCTCTCCGGAGCAGTACTTC.

CDR3 coding DNA: TGTGCCACCAGCGCAGGGCTAAACACTGAAGCTTTCTTT. This translates into CATSAGLNTEAFF. The V and J genes are TRBV15 and TRBJ1-1; D may be TRBD1 (5 bases). The CDR3 has 13 amino acids. CDR1 LNHNV and CDR2 YYDKDF come from the germline V gene (reference sequence). Deletions cut 5 bases from V and 2 bases from J, with 9 bases between.

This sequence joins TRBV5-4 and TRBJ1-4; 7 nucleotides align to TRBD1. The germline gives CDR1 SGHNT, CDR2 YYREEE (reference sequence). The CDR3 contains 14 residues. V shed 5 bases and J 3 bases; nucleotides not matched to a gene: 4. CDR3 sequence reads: CASSRDRSNEKLFF. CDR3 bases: TGTGCCAGCAGTCGGGACAGATCTAATGAAAAACTGTTTTTT.

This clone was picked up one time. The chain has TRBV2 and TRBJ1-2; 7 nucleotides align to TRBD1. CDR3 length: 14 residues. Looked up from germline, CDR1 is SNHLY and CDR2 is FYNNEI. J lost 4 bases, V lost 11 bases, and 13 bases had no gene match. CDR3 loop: CALQEGQLGYGYTF. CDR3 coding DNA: TGTGCCCTCCAAGAGGGACAGTTAGGCTATGGCTACACCTTC.

CDR3 sequence: CASSVGPTSGGASTDTQYF. The CDR3 DNA follows: TGTGCCAGCAGCGTAGGCCCCACCTCCGGGGGGGCGAGCACAGATACGCAGTATTTT. This sequence joins TRBV9 and TRBJ2-3; 8 bases agree with TRBD2. The CDR3 is 19 amino acids. After removal of 0 bases from V and 0 bases from J, the junction contained 12 bases not matched to a gene. Germline CDR1 reads SGDLS; CDR2 reads YYNGEE.